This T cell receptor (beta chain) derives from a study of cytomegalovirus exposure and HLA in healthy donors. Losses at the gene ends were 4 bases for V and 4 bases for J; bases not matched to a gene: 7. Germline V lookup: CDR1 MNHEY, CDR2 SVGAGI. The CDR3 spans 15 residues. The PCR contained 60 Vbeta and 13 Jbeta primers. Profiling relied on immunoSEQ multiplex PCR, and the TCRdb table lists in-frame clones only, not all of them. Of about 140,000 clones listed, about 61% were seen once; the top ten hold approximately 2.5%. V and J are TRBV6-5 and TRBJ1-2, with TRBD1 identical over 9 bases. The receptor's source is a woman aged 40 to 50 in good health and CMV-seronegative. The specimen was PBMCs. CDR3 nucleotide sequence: TGTGCCAGCAGTTCCCCGGACAGGGGCAGCTATGGCTACACCTTC. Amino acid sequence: CASSSPDRGSYGYTF.